The rows below give T cell receptor beta chains drawn from one sample of a study of T-cell memory formation after mild COVID-19. TCRdb recomputed calls from the 5' RACE reads with MiXCR, one row per CDR3 protein. The sample has hundreds of thousands of distinct CDR3 sequences, about 20% seen once. The sequencing sample was made of PBMCs or a T cell subset sorted from them (not recorded which). These receptors all come from an adult woman who had mild COVID-19 (a few samples of this study predate the infection). Cell type and time point are not known. The CDR3 runs from the conserved cysteine through the conserved F or W. Fields, in order: clone size, V gene, D gene, J gene, CDR3 DNA, CDR3 protein. The D gene is left open where the match is weak. The size field is filled for only some rows; it gives once, few, many or a size class.

clone size: -
V gene: TRBV20-1
D gene: -
J gene: TRBJ2-5
CDR3 DNA: TGCAGTGCTAGAGTCGAAAGGCAAGAGACCCAGTACTTC
CDR3 protein: CSARVERQETQYF

clone size: few
V gene: TRBV11-2
D gene: -
J gene: TRBJ1-3
CDR3 DNA: TGTGCCAGCAGGCGGGCGTTCTTGGACACCATATATTTT
CDR3 protein: CASRRAFLDTIYF

clone size: -
V gene: TRBV9
D gene: TRBD1
J gene: TRBJ1-1
CDR3 DNA: TGTGCCAGCAGAGTAGCAGGGACAGGGACGACTGAAGCTTTCTTT
CDR3 protein: CASRVAGTGTTEAFF

clone size: many
V gene: TRBV2
D gene: -
J gene: TRBJ2-7
CDR3 DNA: TGTGCCAGCAGTGTAGGTTACGAGCAGTACTTC
CDR3 protein: CASSVGYEQYF

clone size: few
V gene: TRBV19
D gene: -
J gene: TRBJ2-3
CDR3 DNA: TGTGCCAGTAGTATCCGTGCAGGGCCAGATACGCAGTATTTT
CDR3 protein: CASSIRAGPDTQYF

clone size: -
V gene: TRBV7-9
D gene: TRBD1
J gene: TRBJ1-1
CDR3 DNA: TGTGCCAGCAGTTCGACAGGGGAGGGGGACACTGAAGCTTTCTTT
CDR3 protein: CASSSTGEGDTEAFF

clone size: -
V gene: TRBV9
D gene: -
J gene: TRBJ2-7
CDR3 DNA: TGTGCCAGCAGCCGAGGGGGGAACGAGCAGTACTTC
CDR3 protein: CASSRGGNEQYF

clone size: few
V gene: TRBV12-3/TRBV12-4
D gene: -
J gene: TRBJ2-5
CDR3 DNA: TGTGCCAGCAGCTCCGACAGATGGGGAGAGACCCAGTACTTC
CDR3 protein: CASSSDRWGETQYF

clone size: -
V gene: TRBV21-1
D gene: -
J gene: TRBJ1-6
CDR3 DNA: TGTGCCAGCAGCACCGTTAGACAGGGAAGGAGCTCCTATAATTCACCCCTCCACTTT
CDR3 protein: CASSTVRQGRSSYNSPLHF

clone size: few
V gene: TRBV12-3/TRBV12-4
D gene: -
J gene: TRBJ1-5
CDR3 DNA: TGTGCCAGCAGTTTAGCGCGGCAGACCTATAGCAATCAGCCCCAGCATTTT
CDR3 protein: CASSLARQTYSNQPQHF

clone size: -
V gene: TRBV30
D gene: -
J gene: TRBJ2-7
CDR3 DNA: TGTGCCTGGAGTGTCCTGGCGAGTGAGCAGTACTTC
CDR3 protein: CAWSVLASEQYF

clone size: -
V gene: TRBV19
D gene: -
J gene: TRBJ1-1
CDR3 DNA: TGTGCCAGTAGTATCGAAGAGAACACTGAAGCTTTCTTT
CDR3 protein: CASSIEENTEAFF

clone size: few
V gene: TRBV6-5
D gene: -
J gene: TRBJ2-5
CDR3 DNA: TGTGCCAGCAGTTACTCGTGGGGAGAGACCCAGTACTTC
CDR3 protein: CASSYSWGETQYF

clone size: few
V gene: TRBV12-3/TRBV12-4
D gene: TRBD2
J gene: TRBJ2-3
CDR3 DNA: TGTGCCAGCAGTTCGGGCGGGGGTTACACAGATACGCAGTATTTT
CDR3 protein: CASSSGGGYTDTQYF

clone size: -
V gene: TRBV5-6
D gene: TRBD2
J gene: TRBJ2-1
CDR3 DNA: TGTGCCAGCAGCCACCCCTTGAGCGGGGCCTCCTACAATGAGCAGTTCTTC
CDR3 protein: CASSHPLSGASYNEQFF

clone size: -
V gene: TRBV5-1
D gene: TRBD2
J gene: TRBJ2-1
CDR3 DNA: TGCGCCAGCAGATCGGGACTAGCTGCCGGCAATGAGCAGTTCTTC
CDR3 protein: CASRSGLAAGNEQFF

clone size: -
V gene: TRBV7-2
D gene: TRBD2
J gene: TRBJ2-3
CDR3 DNA: TGTGCCAGCAGCTTATCCGGCGGGGGGGCATGGGATACGCAGTATTTT
CDR3 protein: CASSLSGGGAWDTQYF

clone size: -
V gene: TRBV13
D gene: TRBD1
J gene: TRBJ2-1
CDR3 DNA: TGTGCCAGCTCCGACAGGGTCAGTATCAATGAGCAGTTCTTC
CDR3 protein: CASSDRVSINEQFF

clone size: few
V gene: TRBV6-5
D gene: -
J gene: TRBJ1-1
CDR3 DNA: TGTGCCAGCACCGATTTTCAGGGGCGGACTGAAGCTTTCTTT
CDR3 protein: CASTDFQGRTEAFF

clone size: -
V gene: TRBV20-1
D gene: -
J gene: TRBJ1-1
CDR3 DNA: TGCAGTGCTAGTGGGGTGAACACTGAAGCTTTCTTT
CDR3 protein: CSASGVNTEAFF

clone size: -
V gene: TRBV29-1
D gene: TRBD1
J gene: TRBJ2-7
CDR3 DNA: TGCAGCGTTGAGCCGGGACAGGGCGTCTACGAGCAGTACTTC
CDR3 protein: CSVEPGQGVYEQYF

clone size: many
V gene: TRBV4-2
D gene: -
J gene: TRBJ2-1
CDR3 DNA: TGTGCCAGCAGCCAAGTACTTTATTCGTCGGGTGAGCAGTTCTTC
CDR3 protein: CASSQVLYSSGEQFF

clone size: -
V gene: TRBV29-1
D gene: TRBD1
J gene: TRBJ2-1
CDR3 DNA: TGCAGCGTAAACACCGGGGACAGTGCCTACAATGAGCAGTTCTTC
CDR3 protein: CSVNTGDSAYNEQFF

clone size: few
V gene: TRBV18
D gene: TRBD2
J gene: TRBJ2-3
CDR3 DNA: TGTGCCAGCTCACCGAGGACCGGGACTAGCGGGGCGACTACGCAGTATTTT
CDR3 protein: CASSPRTGTSGATTQYF

clone size: few
V gene: TRBV6-5
D gene: TRBD1
J gene: TRBJ1-2
CDR3 DNA: TGTGCCAGCAGGACAGGGGGCTTATGGTATGGCTACACCTTC
CDR3 protein: CASRTGGLWYGYTF

clone size: -
V gene: TRBV18
D gene: TRBD1
J gene: TRBJ2-1
CDR3 DNA: TGTGCCAGCTCACCACCGGGACAGGGGGCCTTGAATGAGCAGTTCTTC
CDR3 protein: CASSPPGQGALNEQFF

clone size: -
V gene: TRBV4-1
D gene: -
J gene: TRBJ2-7
CDR3 DNA: TGCGCCAGCAGCCAAGCTCTAGGGGGGATCCTCTACGAGCAGTACTTC
CDR3 protein: CASSQALGGILYEQYF

clone size: few
V gene: TRBV3-1
D gene: TRBD1
J gene: TRBJ1-2
CDR3 DNA: TGTGCCAGCAGCCATCAGGGGGACTATGGCTACACCTTC
CDR3 protein: CASSHQGDYGYTF

clone size: -
V gene: TRBV2
D gene: -
J gene: TRBJ1-5
CDR3 DNA: TGTGCCAGCAGGCGAACGAATCAGCCCCAGCATTTT
CDR3 protein: CASRRTNQPQHF

clone size: -
V gene: TRBV5-1
D gene: TRBD1
J gene: TRBJ1-4
CDR3 DNA: TGCGCCAGCAGTCTCACCGGGACAGGGAACGAAAAACTGTTTTTT
CDR3 protein: CASSLTGTGNEKLFF

clone size: few
V gene: TRBV24-1
D gene: -
J gene: TRBJ1-2
CDR3 DNA: TGTGCCACCAGTGATGCAGGGGATGGCTACACCTTC
CDR3 protein: CATSDAGDGYTF

clone size: -
V gene: TRBV27
D gene: -
J gene: TRBJ2-7
CDR3 DNA: TGTGCCAGCAGTTTATCTAGTTTGGGGGAGCAGTACTTC
CDR3 protein: CASSLSSLGEQYF

clone size: many
V gene: TRBV5-5
D gene: -
J gene: TRBJ2-2
CDR3 DNA: TGTGCCAGCAGCTTTGGACAGCGATTGAACACCGGGGAGCTGTTTTTT
CDR3 protein: CASSFGQRLNTGELFF

clone size: -
V gene: TRBV25-1
D gene: -
J gene: TRBJ2-6
CDR3 DNA: TGTGCCAGCAGTGAATACTCTGGGGCCAACGTCCTGACTTTC
CDR3 protein: CASSEYSGANVLTF

clone size: few
V gene: TRBV20-1
D gene: TRBD2
J gene: TRBJ2-3
CDR3 DNA: TGCAGTGCCCCGGGGACTAGCGGGAGGGGGCCTTTCGATACGCAGTATTTT
CDR3 protein: CSAPGTSGRGPFDTQYF

clone size: -
V gene: TRBV6-5
D gene: -
J gene: TRBJ2-7
CDR3 DNA: TGTGCCAGCAGTCGACGCACGGAACTGCTTCGCTACGAGCAGTACTTC
CDR3 protein: CASSRRTELLRYEQYF

clone size: -
V gene: TRBV6-5
D gene: -
J gene: TRBJ1-1
CDR3 DNA: TGTGCCAGCAGCGACAGGATGAACACTGAAGCTTTCTTT
CDR3 protein: CASSDRMNTEAFF

clone size: few
V gene: TRBV4-3
D gene: -
J gene: TRBJ2-1
CDR3 DNA: TGCGCCAGCAGCCAGAACCCTAGGATCAATGAGCAGTTCTTC
CDR3 protein: CASSQNPRINEQFF

clone size: few
V gene: TRBV5-1
D gene: -
J gene: TRBJ2-5
CDR3 DNA: TGCGCCAGCAGCTTGGGCTTAGCGCGGCAAGAGACCCAGTACTTC
CDR3 protein: CASSLGLARQETQYF

clone size: few
V gene: TRBV7-9
D gene: -
J gene: TRBJ2-1
CDR3 DNA: TGTGCCAGCAGCTTAGCTGGACCGCTCTACAATGAGCAGTTCTTC
CDR3 protein: CASSLAGPLYNEQFF

clone size: few
V gene: TRBV12-3/TRBV12-4
D gene: TRBD2
J gene: TRBJ2-2
CDR3 DNA: TGTGCCAGCAGTTCCGTGGGCCTAGCGGGGGGGCCCACCGGGGAGCTGTTTTTT
CDR3 protein: CASSSVGLAGGPTGELFF

clone size: -
V gene: TRBV20-1
D gene: -
J gene: TRBJ2-3
CDR3 DNA: TGCAGTGCTAGAGTCGGTCGGTGGGGCACAGATACGCAGTATTTT
CDR3 protein: CSARVGRWGTDTQYF

clone size: few
V gene: TRBV3-1
D gene: TRBD1
J gene: TRBJ2-3
CDR3 DNA: TGTGCCAGCAGCCGGACAGGGGACGGCACAGATACGCAGTATTTT
CDR3 protein: CASSRTGDGTDTQYF

clone size: -
V gene: TRBV20-1
D gene: TRBD2
J gene: TRBJ2-3
CDR3 DNA: TGCAGTGCTAGAGCCGGGACTAGCGGGGGGGCAAGGGATACGCAGTATTTT
CDR3 protein: CSARAGTSGGARDTQYF

clone size: few
V gene: TRBV5-1
D gene: -
J gene: TRBJ2-7
CDR3 DNA: TGCGCCAGCAGCTTACCGACCCAAACCTACGAGCAGTACTTC
CDR3 protein: CASSLPTQTYEQYF

clone size: -
V gene: TRBV7-3
D gene: -
J gene: TRBJ2-2
CDR3 DNA: TGTGCCAGCCGCCTGGGGGGAACCGGGGAGCTGTTTTTT
CDR3 protein: CASRLGGTGELFF

clone size: -
V gene: TRBV9
D gene: -
J gene: TRBJ2-3
CDR3 DNA: TGTGCCAGCAGTAGGGACCTTGCTAGCACAGATACGCAGTATTTT
CDR3 protein: CASSRDLASTDTQYF

clone size: many
V gene: TRBV21-1
D gene: -
J gene: TRBJ2-1
CDR3 DNA: TGTGCCAGCAGCCCGCTCCGGGCTGGAAAGGGGAATGAGCAGTTCTTC
CDR3 protein: CASSPLRAGKGNEQFF

clone size: -
V gene: TRBV24-1
D gene: -
J gene: TRBJ1-1
CDR3 DNA: TGTGCCACCAGTGGACCGAACAGGTGGGGTTACACTGAAGCTTTCTTT
CDR3 protein: CATSGPNRWGYTEAFF

clone size: -
V gene: TRBV24-1
D gene: TRBD1
J gene: TRBJ2-3
CDR3 DNA: TGTGCCACCAGCGGACAGGAGACAGATACGCAGTATTTT
CDR3 protein: CATSGQETDTQYF

clone size: few
V gene: TRBV14
D gene: TRBD1
J gene: TRBJ2-7
CDR3 DNA: TGTGCCAGCAGCCACCGCGGGACAGGTGACTACGAGCAGTACTTC
CDR3 protein: CASSHRGTGDYEQYF

clone size: few
V gene: TRBV5-1
D gene: -
J gene: TRBJ2-5
CDR3 DNA: TGCGCCAGCAGCCCCCGGGCTAGCAGACTCCAAGAGACCCAGTACTTC
CDR3 protein: CASSPRASRLQETQYF

clone size: few
V gene: TRBV20-1
D gene: -
J gene: TRBJ2-1
CDR3 DNA: TGCAGTGGGTTCGGGGCTACTGAGCAGTTCTTC
CDR3 protein: CSGFGATEQFF

clone size: -
V gene: TRBV7-9
D gene: -
J gene: TRBJ1-2
CDR3 DNA: TGTGCCAGCAGACTGGGTGGTGGCTACACCTTC
CDR3 protein: CASRLGGGYTF

clone size: -
V gene: TRBV2
D gene: -
J gene: TRBJ2-3
CDR3 DNA: TGTGCCAGCAGTGAAGCGGTTGCAGATACGCAGTATTTT
CDR3 protein: CASSEAVADTQYF

clone size: -
V gene: TRBV4-3
D gene: TRBD2
J gene: TRBJ2-7
CDR3 DNA: TGCGCCAGCAGCCAGCTCGGAATAGCGGGAGAGACCTACGAGCAGTACTTC
CDR3 protein: CASSQLGIAGETYEQYF

clone size: few
V gene: TRBV12-3/TRBV12-4
D gene: -
J gene: TRBJ2-3
CDR3 DNA: TGTGCCAGCAGTTTAGAGGCAGGGGTCACAGATACGCAGTATTTT
CDR3 protein: CASSLEAGVTDTQYF

clone size: -
V gene: TRBV25-1
D gene: -
J gene: TRBJ2-5
CDR3 DNA: TGTGCCAGCACCGCCAGGGTCCAAGAGACCCAGTACTTC
CDR3 protein: CASTARVQETQYF

clone size: -
V gene: TRBV12-5
D gene: -
J gene: TRBJ1-1
CDR3 DNA: TGTGCTAGTGGTTTAGGGGGGATGAACACTGAAGCTTTCTTT
CDR3 protein: CASGLGGMNTEAFF

clone size: -
V gene: TRBV6-1
D gene: -
J gene: TRBJ2-3
CDR3 DNA: TGTGCCAGCAGGAAGGGCGTAGATACGCAGTATTTT
CDR3 protein: CASRKGVDTQYF